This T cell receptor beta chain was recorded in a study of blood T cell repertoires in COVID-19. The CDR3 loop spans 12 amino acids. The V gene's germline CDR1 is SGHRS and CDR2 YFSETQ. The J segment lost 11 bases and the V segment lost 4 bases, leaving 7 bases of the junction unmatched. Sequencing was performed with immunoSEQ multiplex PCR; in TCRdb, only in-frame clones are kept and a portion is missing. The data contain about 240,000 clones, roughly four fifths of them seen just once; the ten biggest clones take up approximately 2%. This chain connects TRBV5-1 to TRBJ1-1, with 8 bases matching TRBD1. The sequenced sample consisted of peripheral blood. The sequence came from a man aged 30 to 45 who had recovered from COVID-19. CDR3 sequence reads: CASSEGTGGAFF. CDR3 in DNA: TGCGCCAGCAGCGAAGGGACAGGTGGGGCTTTCTTT.